Listed here are 2 T cell receptor beta chains from one sample, sequenced in a study of blood T cell dynamics during melanoma immunotherapy. Generated by immunoSEQ multiplex PCR, the TCRdb table keeps only in-frame clones and is missing some. The table records approximately 22,000 clones, roughly nine tenths of them present only once. Noted time point: pre-treatment baseline. Sample: blood, taken from a patient treated with checkpoint blockade. The receptors shown here come from a human donor with melanoma.

The rearrangement links TRBV19 to TRBJ2-1; D gene ambiguous. The V gene lost 5 bases and the J gene lost 2 bases, with 10 bases spanning the gap. Germline CDR1 reads LNHDA; CDR2 reads SQIVND (reference sequence). CDR3 length: 14 amino acids. The DNA of the CDR3 is TGTGCCAGTAGTTCAGAGTTTCCCTACAATGAGCAGTTCTTC. Protein product: CASSSEFPYNEQFF. The variable domain in full, completed from reference TRBV19 and TRBJ2-1, reads DGGITQSPKYLFRKEGQNVTLSCEQNLNHDAMYWYRQDPGQGLRLIYYSQIVNDFQKGDIAEGYSVSREKKESFPLTVTSAQKNPTAFYLCASSSEFPYNEQFFGPGTRLTVL.

CDR3 nucleotide sequence: TGTGCCAGCAGTTTCGGGCTAGCGGAGGCCTACGAGCAGTACTTC. Protein product: CASSFGLAEAYEQYF. The V gene is TRBV28, the J gene TRBJ2-7; 7 positions agree with TRBD2. The ends lost 3 bases at V and 2 bases at J; junction bases unmatched: 7. CDR1 and CDR2 (germline): MDHEN, SYDVKM. The CDR3 loop spans 15 amino acids.